The T cell receptor (beta chain) under discussion was sequenced for a study of neurological immune-mediated disorders. The V end was cut by 1 base, the J end by 5 bases, with 9 bases between. Germline CDR1 and CDR2: SEHNR and FQNEAQ (reference sequence). The CDR3 runs to 15 residues. From 15-18 subjects, over 170 million TCR-beta sequences were obtained in each sequencing run. TCRdb re-derived calls from the 5' RACE reads in MiXCR, one entry per CDR3 protein. Found here are around 62,000 distinct CDR3 sequences, over 4% of them singletons; the top ten hold around 2.7%. This sequence joins TRBV7-9 and TRBJ1-6, with no clear D. The sequenced sample consisted of PBMCs. This sequence originates from a middle-aged man with multiple sclerosis. The CDR3 coding sequence is TGTGCCAGCAGCTTAGGTGGGATCGATAATTCACCCCTCCACTTT. This translates into CASSLGGIDNSPLHF.